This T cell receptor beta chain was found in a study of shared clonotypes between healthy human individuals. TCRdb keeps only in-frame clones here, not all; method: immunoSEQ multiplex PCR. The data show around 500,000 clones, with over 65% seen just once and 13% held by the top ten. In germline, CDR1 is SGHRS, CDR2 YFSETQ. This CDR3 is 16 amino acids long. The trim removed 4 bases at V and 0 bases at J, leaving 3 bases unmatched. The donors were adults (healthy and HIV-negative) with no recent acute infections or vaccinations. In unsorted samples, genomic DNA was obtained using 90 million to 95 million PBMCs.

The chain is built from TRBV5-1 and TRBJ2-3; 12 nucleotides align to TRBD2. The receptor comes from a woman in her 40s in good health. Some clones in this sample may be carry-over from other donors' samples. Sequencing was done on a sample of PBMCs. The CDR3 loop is CASSLGTSGSTDTQYF. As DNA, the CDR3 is TGCGCCAGCAGCCTAGGGACTAGCGGGAGCACAGATACGCAGTATTTT.